This T cell receptor (beta chain) emerged from a study of cytotoxic CD8 clonotypes in ibrutinib-treated CLL. With respect to this clone: Its matching antigen is unknown.

Genomic DNA for TCR beta libraries, 1.5 to 2 micrograms, came from cryopreserved PBMCs. Sequencing was performed with immunoSEQ multiplex PCR; in TCRdb, only in-frame clones are kept and a portion is missing. The sample shows 150,000 or so clones, approximately 85% of them seen only once. Study results and caveats: At baseline, clonality was higher than in age-matched healthy donors and correlated with CD8+ counts. Increased clonality at ibrutinib response gave way to a return toward baseline at progression.

V was clipped by 0 bases and J by 6 bases; unmatched bases: 9. The CDR3 is 16 residues long. CDR1 is LGHNA and CDR2 is YNFKEQ in the germline V gene. This clonotype originated in a human donor with chronic lymphocytic leukemia. The V and J genes are TRBV4-2 and TRBJ2-7; 9 bases align to TRBD2. The sequencing here drew on PBMCs, taken after 24 months of ibrutinib treatment. DNA for the CDR3: TGTGCCAGCAGCCAAGACGGGGCGGGAGGGCCTGTCGAGCAGTACTTC. Translated: CASSQDGAGGPVEQYF.